These T cell receptor beta chains were read from a single sample in a study of T cell responses to AZD1222 COVID-19 vaccine. The repertoire was sequenced with immunoSEQ multiplex PCR; TCRdb's copy has only in-frame clones and lacks some. The sample has 95,000 to 110,000 clones; 70% to 90% are singletons. The sample in question was peripheral blood, obtained on day 0 of AZD1222 vaccination. The receptor source for this set is an adult in good health. CDR3s include the opening cysteine and the closing phenylalanine or tryptophan. D genes are given only for firm matches. Clone size is stated in some rows and not others, as once, few, many or a class when expanded.

abundance | len | j_gene | d_gene | v_gene | CDR3aa | CDR3nt
. | 16 | TRBJ2-2 | TRBD1 | TRBV18 | CASSPQGARQTRELFF | TGTGCCAGCTCACCACAGGGGGCTAGACAAACCCGGGAGCTGTTTTTT
. | 12 | TRBJ2-3 | . | TRBV29-1 | CSVEVLGRTQYF | TGCAGCGTTGAAGTCCTGGGAAGAACGCAGTATTTT
once | 17 | TRBJ1-2 | TRBD1 | TRBV15 | CATSREFGQGDNYGYTF | TGTGCCACCAGCAGGGAGTTCGGACAGGGGGATAACTATGGCTACACCTTC
. | 17 | TRBJ1-3 | TRBD1 | TRBV5-1 | CASSLEPQGASGNTIYF | TGCGCCAGCAGCTTGGAGCCCCAGGGGGCCTCTGGAAACACCATATATTTT
. | 16 | TRBJ2-1 | TRBD2 | TRBV11-2 | CASSRIAGGAYNEQFF | TGTGCCAGCAGCCGAATAGCGGGGGGGGCCTACAATGAGCAGTTCTTC
. | 17 | TRBJ2-1 | . | TRBV11-2 | CASSLGYGGAEGNEQFF | TGTGCCAGCAGCTTAGGGTATGGGGGGGCCGAGGGGAATGAGCAGTTCTTC
. | 13 | TRBJ2-1 | . | TRBV5-1 | CASSPRGTAEQFF | TGCGCCAGCAGCCCCCGGGGAACGGCTGAGCAGTTCTTC
. | 17 | TRBJ2-3 | TRBD2 | TRBV29-1 | CSVEVLGLVGGPDTQYF | TGCAGCGTTGAAGTTCTGGGACTAGTGGGGGGGCCAGATACGCAGTATTTT
. | 14 | TRBJ2-4 | . | TRBV10-3 | CAISEGREKNIQYF | TGTGCCATCAGTGAAGGGCGGGAAAAAAACATTCAGTACTTC
. | 13 | TRBJ2-7 | . | TRBV6-5 | CASRPDGVYEQYF | TGTGCCAGCAGACCCGACGGTGTCTACGAGCAGTACTTC
medium-sized | 17 | TRBJ2-5 | . | TRBV5-1 | CASKVERGRDLQETQYF | TGCGCCAGCAAGGTGGAGCGAGGGCGGGACCTCCAAGAGACCCAGTACTTC